What follows are 29 T cell receptor beta chains derived from one specimen sequenced in a study of blood T cell repertoires in COVID-19 (TCRdb year 2020). To prepare the library, the immunoSEQ multiplex PCR assay was applied. As stored in TCRdb, this immuneACCESS dataset retains in-frame rearrangements with V and J assigned. A fraction of the clones does not appear; measured against another copy, unresolved V genes explain less than half of the discrepancy, and the remainder lacks a known reason. The sample table shows about 280,000 clones, and approximately 85% are seen once. The ten largest clones add up to approximately 8.5% of the sample. Input material: peripheral blood. The receptors here all came from a man aged 18 to 35 with active or convalescent COVID-19.

This clone was observed a single time. V and J are TRBV5-1 and TRBJ2-1; D perhaps matches TRBD2 (6 bases). CDR1 is SGHRS and CDR2 is YFSETQ in the germline V gene. The CDR3 loop spans 14 amino acids. The V end lost 4 bases, the J end lost 9 bases, and 17 bases lay between the germline ends. CDR3 DNA sequence: TGCGCCAGCAGCCAAGTCTCGGGGGTGGGTGAGCAGTTCTTC. The encoded protein is CASSQVSGVGEQFF.

This chain uses TRBV21-1 with TRBJ1-5; the listed D gene, TRBD1, was not tested against the DNA. TRBV21-1 is assigned pseudogene status. The CDR3 sequence is 16 residues long. CDR3 region: CASSKGPGQPYQPQHF. CDR3 coding DNA: TGTGCCAGCAGCAAAGGTCCGGGACAGCCTTATCAGCCCCAGCATTTT.

The chain couples TRBV7-2 to TRBJ2-2; D unresolved. The CDR3 is 13 residues long. V dropped 3 bases and J dropped 5 bases, with 7 bases sitting between them. From germline, CDR1 is SGHTA and CDR2 FQGNSA. This CDR3 reads CASSFLVTGELFF. The CDR3 DNA is TGTGCCAGCAGCTTCCTTGTAACCGGGGAGCTGTTTTTT.

This chain links TRBV28 with TRBJ1-2; unclear D gene. V was pared by 4 bases and J by 0 bases, with 24 bases between. The CDR3 is made up of 19 amino acids. Germline CDR1 reads MDHEN; CDR2 reads SYDVKM. CDR3 residues: CASSSSETPRERTNYGYTF. The DNA of the CDR3 is TGTGCCAGCAGTTCCTCCGAAACCCCACGAGAGAGAACTAACTATGGCTACACCTTC.

The chain employs TRBV9 and TRBJ1-2, with 9 nucleotides matching TRBD1. The CDR3 runs 16 residues. Germline lookup yields CDR1 SGDLS and CDR2 YYNGEE. The trim removed 0 bases at V and 6 bases at J, leaving 9 bases unmatched. The CDR3, as DNA: TGTGCCAGCAGCGTAGCGGTGTCGGGGACAGGGCATGGCTACACCTTC. Translated: CASSVAVSGTGHGYTF.

The chain recombines TRBV7-9 with TRBJ1-1; D gene unclear. The CDR3 has 13 amino acids. CDR1 SEHNR and CDR2 FQNEAQ come from the germline V gene (reference sequence). The V and J ends lost 1 base and 3 bases respectively, with 6 bases between them. CDR3 amino acids: CASSLDKDTEAFF. The CDR3 DNA reads as TGTGCCAGCAGCTTAGACAAAGACACTGAAGCTTTCTTT.

This rearrangement joins TRBV9 to TRBJ2-2, with D perhaps matching TRBD1 (6 bases). Between the trimmed V and J ends, which lost 0 bases and 6 bases, there was a span of 15 bases. In germline, CDR1 is SGDLS, CDR2 YYNGEE. CDR3 length equals 16 residues. CDR3 in DNA: TGTGCCAGCAGCGTAGGGGCAGGGGCCATAGCCGGGGAGCTGTTTTTT. Its protein is CASSVGAGAIAGELFF.

V usage is TRBV7-6 and J usage is TRBJ1-1; no clear D gene. The CDR3 has 11 residues. Germline V gene lookup returns CDR1 SGHVS and CDR2 FNYEAQ. The V end lost 5 bases, the J end lost 6 bases, and 7 bases lay between the germline ends. CDR3 amino acids: CASSNIPEAFF. The CDR3 nucleotides are TGTGCCAGCAGCAACATCCCTGAAGCTTTCTTT.

V usage is TRBV3-1 (or the pseudogene TRBV3-2) and J usage is TRBJ2-1, with TRBD2 identical over 16 bases. J lost 2 bases, V lost 3 bases, and 4 bases had no gene match. Germline-derived CDR1 and CDR2 are LGHDT and YNNKEL (reference sequence). The CDR3 contains 18 residues. The CDR3 nucleotides read TGTGCCAGCAGCCAGGGACTAGCGGGGGGGACGGCCTACAATGAGCAGTTCTTC. It is translated as CASSQGLAGGTAYNEQFF.

This chain uses TRBV18 with TRBJ2-2; D gene unclear. Germline V gene sequence: CDR1 KGHSH, CDR2 LQKENI. The CDR3 spans 15 residues. V lost 0 bases, J lost 2 bases, and 7 bases lay in between. For the CDR3, the DNA is TGTGCCAGCTCACCACCCCAACAAAACACCGGGGAGCTGTTTTTT. Amino acid sequence: CASSPPQQNTGELFF.

The CDR3 DNA follows: TGTGCCAGCAGTTTAGGGACAGGTAGCTCCTACGAGCAGTACTTC. It translates to CASSLGTGSSYEQYF. The chain recombines TRBV27 with TRBJ2-7; 8 nucleotides align to TRBD1. Germline V gives CDR1 MNHEY, CDR2 SMNVEV (reference sequence). The CDR3 has 15 amino acids. The J segment lost 0 bases and the V segment lost 2 bases, leaving 3 bases of the junction unmatched.

This sequence joins TRBV27 and TRBJ1-1; 7 bases are shared with TRBD1. This CDR3 comprises 16 residues. The V and J ends lost 7 bases and 8 bases, in that order; junction bases with no gene match: 19. Germline V gene data show CDR1 as MNHEY and CDR2 as SMNVEV (reference sequence). CDR3 protein: CASTPLTRGVGFEAFF. DNA for the CDR3: TGTGCCAGCACCCCACTCACCAGGGGGGTCGGTTTCGAAGCTTTCTTT.

The chain recombines TRBV4-1 with TRBJ2-1; 14 bases align to TRBD2. The V and J ends lost 1 base and 9 bases, in that order; junction bases with no gene match: 2. The germline V gene encodes CDR1 MGHRA and CDR2 YSYEKL. The CDR3 covers 15 residues. The CDR3 region is CASSQGTSGGIEQFF. The DNA of the CDR3 is TGCGCCAGCAGCCAAGGGACTAGCGGGGGGATTGAGCAGTTCTTC.

The genes are TRBV7-6 and TRBJ2-1; 13 bases are shared with TRBD2. The CDR3 spans 15 residues. V trimming: 5 bases; J trimming: 4 bases; junction bases outside the gene matches: 2. The germline V gene encodes CDR1 SGHVS and CDR2 FNYEAQ. The CDR3 spells CASSGTSGAYNEQFF. CDR3 sequence (DNA): TGTGCCAGCAGCGGGACTAGCGGGGCTTACAATGAGCAGTTCTTC.

The chain uses TRBV18 and TRBJ2-1; the match to TRBD1 covers 9 bases. With V trimmed by 5 bases and J by 7 bases, 9 bases remained unmatched. This CDR3 contains 15 residues. The V gene's germline CDR1 is KGHSH and CDR2 LQKENI. The CDR3 loop reads CASSSSWTGVNEQFF. CDR3 coding DNA: TGTGCCAGCTCATCCTCATGGACAGGGGTGAATGAGCAGTTCTTC. Variable domain in full (rest from reference TRBV18 and TRBJ2-1): NAGVMQNPRHLVRRRGQEARLRCSPMKGHSHVYWYRQLPEEGLKFMVYLQKENIIDESGMPKERFSAEFPKEGPSILRIQQVVRGDSAAYFCASSSSWTGVNEQFFGPGTRLTVL.

This clone was seen once. The chain combines TRBV19 with TRBJ1-2, with D tentatively TRBD1 (5 bases). Deletions cut 3 bases from V and 5 bases from J, with 13 bases between. This CDR3 is 14 amino acids long. Germline V gives CDR1 LNHDA, CDR2 SQIVND (reference sequence). The CDR3 sequence is CASSMIGAKYGYTF. The CDR3 region has the DNA TGTGCCAGTAGTATGATAGGGGCGAAATATGGCTACACCTTC.

The chain is built from TRBV3-1 (or the pseudogene TRBV3-2) and TRBJ1-2, with D possibly matching TRBD1 (5 bases). This CDR3 comprises 14 residues. Trimming pared 8 bases from V and 4 bases from J, leaving 17 bases between. Germline values: CDR1 LGHDT, CDR2 YNNKEL (reference sequence). DNA for the CDR3: TGTGCCAGCGGGCTTCGTAGGCAGGGCTATGGCTACACCTTC. Encoded protein: CASGLRRQGYGYTF.

The J gene is TRBJ1-1, the V gene TRBV6-5; TRBD1 agrees at 7 bases. This CDR3 is 14 amino acids long. V shed 6 bases and J 5 bases; nucleotides not matched to a gene: 9. CDR1 is MNHEY and CDR2 is SVGAGI in the germline V gene. The DNA of the CDR3 is TGTGCCAGCAGACGAACAGGGGAGTGGACTGAAGCTTTCTTT. Its translation: CASRRTGEWTEAFF.

The rearrangement uses TRBV9 and TRBJ2-3, with TRBD2 as a possible D gene (7 bases). The V end lost 4 bases, the J end lost 2 bases, and 14 bases lay between the germline ends. The germline V gene encodes CDR1 SGDLS and CDR2 YYNGEE. CDR3 length: 15 residues. The CDR3 loop is CASSTGGRATDTQYF. Here the CDR3 DNA reads TGTGCCAGCAGCACCGGGGGGCGGGCCACAGATACGCAGTATTTT. Supplemented by reference TRBV9 and TRBJ2-3, the full variable domain reads DSGVTQTPKHLITATGQRVTLRCSPRSGDLSVYWYQQSLDQGLQFLIQYYNGEERAKGNILERFSAQQFPDLHSELNLSSLELGDSALYFCASSTGGRATDTQYFGPGTRLTVL.

The chain combines TRBV27 with TRBJ2-7, with a possible D match to TRBD2 (6 bases). With 3 bases removed from V and 0 bases from J, the gap between germline ends came to 9 bases. CDR3 length: 14 residues. Germline V gene data show CDR1 as MNHEY and CDR2 as SMNVEV (reference sequence). CDR3 protein: CASSFATSSYEQYF. DNA for the CDR3: TGTGCCAGCAGTTTCGCGACTAGCTCCTACGAGCAGTACTTC.

This clone appeared once. The genes are TRBV19 and TRBJ2-2; D is unclear. Germline loops: CDR1 LNHDA, CDR2 SQIVND (reference sequence). The germline V and J ends were trimmed by 6 bases and 2 bases, with 4 bases remaining between them. The CDR3 loop spans 12 amino acids. CDR3 bases: TGTGCCAGTAGGGGCAACACCGGGGAGCTGTTTTTT. It translates to CASRGNTGELFF.

This chain links TRBV6-5 with TRBJ2-5; TRBD2 is a possible D gene (6 bases). The length of the CDR3 is 15 residues. Trimming removed 0 bases at V and 4 bases at J, with 12 bases between. CDR1 and CDR2 (germline): MNHEY, SVGAGI. The DNA of the CDR3 is TGTGCCAGCAGTTACTCGGGCGGGGCCCGAGAGACCCAGTACTTC. This sequence encodes CASSYSGGARETQYF.

The V call is TRBV10-3, the J call TRBJ2-2, with TRBD2 matching 15 bases. Germline assignment: CDR1 ENHRY and CDR2 SYGVKD. The trim removed 6 bases at V and 1 base at J, leaving 6 bases unmatched. The CDR3 is 18 amino acids. The DNA for the CDR3 is TGTGCCATCAGACCTGGACTAGCGGGGGGGAAGAACACCGGGGAGCTGTTTTTT. Encoded protein: CAIRPGLAGGKNTGELFF.

The V gene is TRBV13, the J gene TRBJ1-2, with a possible D match to TRBD1 (5 bases). V lost 0 bases and J lost 8, with 16 bases in between. This CDR3 region has 15 residues. The germline CDR1 and CDR2 sequences are PRHDT and FYEKMQ (reference sequence). The chain's CDR3 is CASSLGQPTKGGYTF. CDR3 coding DNA: TGTGCCAGCAGCTTAGGGCAGCCAACGAAGGGGGGCTACACCTTC.

The V and J genes are TRBV3-1 (or the pseudogene TRBV3-2) and TRBJ1-1, with D possibly being TRBD1 (5 bases). The CDR3 sequence is 14 residues long. The ends were cut back, 2 bases at V and 3 bases at J, with 10 bases in the middle. Germline loops: CDR1 LGHDT, CDR2 YNNKEL (reference sequence). The CDR3 reads CASSQSSGYTEAFF. DNA of the CDR3: TGTGCCAGCAGCCAATCTTCAGGGTACACTGAAGCTTTCTTT.

The chain has TRBV11-2 and TRBJ2-7; 7 bases fit TRBD2. CDR3 length equals 12 residues. Per germline, CDR1 SGHAT and CDR2 FQNNGV. With 5 bases clipped from V and 6 bases from J, the junction kept 4 bases outside the gene matches. The CDR3 DNA reads TGTGCCAGCAGCACCGGACTAGGCGAGCAGTACTTC. Protein sequence: CASSTGLGEQYF.

This chain links TRBV7-8 with TRBJ1-1, with TRBD1 matching 9 bases. V was clipped by 5 bases and J by 3 bases; unmatched bases: 16. Germline V gene lookup returns CDR1 SGHVS and CDR2 FQNEAQ. CDR3 length: 18 residues. The CDR3 loop reads CASSPSIHRGLGDTEAFF. In DNA form, the CDR3 reads TGTGCCAGCAGCCCTTCGATCCACAGGGGGCTCGGGGACACTGAAGCTTTCTTT.

V usage is TRBV4-2 and J usage is TRBJ2-2, with D possibly being TRBD2 (5 bases). With 2 bases removed from V and 4 bases from J, the gap between germline ends came to 11 bases. The CDR3 has 15 residues. Germline loops: CDR1 LGHNA, CDR2 YNFKEQ. The CDR3, as DNA: TGTGCCAGCAGCCAACCGGGATTCGGCACCGGGGAGCTGTTTTTT. This codes for CASSQPGFGTGELFF.

V and J are TRBV6-5 and TRBJ1-1, with D possibly TRBD1 on 5 matching bases. This CDR3 contains 13 residues. V was cut by 10 bases and J by 3 bases, with 15 bases left in between. Germline V lookup: CDR1 MNHEY, CDR2 SVGAGI. CDR3 region: CATTPGRDTEAFF. The CDR3 coding sequence is TGTGCCACCACTCCGGGCAGGGACACTGAAGCTTTCTTT.